The entry that follows covers one TCR beta chain sequence. The antigen is not known. The source of the sample is a study of CXCR3-negative and CXCR3-positive naive CD8 T cells. The study's findings and limits: CXCR3-positive naive cells carried more hydrophobic TRB CDR3s than CXCR3-negative naive cells did. Naive subsets displayed similar surface CD5, and TCR strength was inferred from TRB CDR3 properties.

The CDR3 has 12 residues. Per the germline V gene, CDR1 is DFQATT and CDR2 is SNEGSKA (reference sequence). Researchers prepared the TRB cDNA libraries using 5' RACE with UMI labels. TCRdb reanalyzed the 5' RACE reads, giving one entry per CDR3 protein sequence and no DNA. The sample table includes around 60,000 distinct CDR3 sequences. The sample taken for sequencing was naive CXCR3+ CD8+ T cells from blood. As for subset: CD45RO-CCR7+CD27+CD95- naive CD8+ T cells expressing CXCR3 (TNR3+). The chain couples TRBV20-1 to TRBJ1-1. The receptor's source is a human donor in good health. Some clones in this sample may be carry-over from other donors' samples. CDR3 loop: CSVRRGNTEAFF.